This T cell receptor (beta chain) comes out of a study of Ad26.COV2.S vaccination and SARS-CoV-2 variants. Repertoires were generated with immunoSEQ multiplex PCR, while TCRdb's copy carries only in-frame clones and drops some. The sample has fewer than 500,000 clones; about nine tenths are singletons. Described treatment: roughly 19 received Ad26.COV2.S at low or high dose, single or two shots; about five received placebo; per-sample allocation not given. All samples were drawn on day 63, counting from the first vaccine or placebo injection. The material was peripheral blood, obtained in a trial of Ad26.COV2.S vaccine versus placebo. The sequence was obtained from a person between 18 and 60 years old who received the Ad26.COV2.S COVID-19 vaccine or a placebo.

CDR3 sequence: CSVELGAETQYF. The CDR3 coding sequence is TGCAGCGTTGAGTTGGGTGCAGAGACCCAGTACTTC. The rearrangement links TRBV29-1 to TRBJ2-5; D gene ambiguous. Deletions cut 3 bases from V and 4 bases from J, with 9 bases between. The CDR3 consists of 12 residues. Germline values: CDR1 SQVTM, CDR2 ANQGSEA. The entire variable domain, with the rest obtained from reference TRBV29-1 and TRBJ2-5, is as follows: SAVISQKPSRDICQRGTSLTIQCQVDSQVTMMFWYRQQPGQSLTLIATANQGSEATYESGFVIDKFPISRPNLTFSTLTVSNMSPEDSSIYLCSVELGAETQYFGPGTRLLVL.